This TCR beta chain was sequenced during a study of T-cell reconstitution after alpha-beta-depleted transplantation in children. Broader study findings: Where some patients showed high TCRbeta diversity at day 60, it came from recipient T cells and thymic progenitors that had survived. Several hundred graft clones that had expanded were reportedly the source of alpha-beta T cells about two months after transplant.

Concerning this clonotype: What it recognizes is unknown.

This CDR3 has 17 residues. V gave up 1 base and J gave up 8 bases, with 18 bases separating them. CDR1 is SEHNR, CDR2 FQNEAQ, per germline (reference sequence). Unique molecular identifiers were built into the TCRbeta library. Using its own MiXCR run on the PCR reads, TCRdb lists one record per CDR3 protein. This sample has approximately 980,000 distinct CDR3 sequences, with about 29% found just once. The sequencing used PBMCs, mostly from graft donor cells, collected 360 days after TCRalphabeta/CD19-depleted stem cell transplant. The J gene is TRBJ1-6, the V gene TRBV7-9; D gene uncertain. The source of this sequence is a boy younger than two who had a stem cell transplant for SCID, so the T cells may come from the graft donor. The CDR3 reads CASSLGYVGSRYSPLHF. DNA of the CDR3: TGTGCCAGCAGCTTAGGATACGTAGGGTCTCGTTATTCACCCCTCCACTTT.